This TCR gamma chain was identified in a study of Vδ1+ human thymocytes. Study outcomes and limitations: Thymic delta-chain repertoires held approximately 19% Vdelta2 sequences and few Vdelta3, despite high sort purity. Thymic TRG and TRD repertoires appeared highly polyclonal.

The germline CDR1 and CDR2 sequences are VTNTFY and YDVSTARD (reference sequence). The V and J ends lost 1 base and 14 bases, in that order; junction bases with no gene match: 11. There are 12 residues in the CDR3. Extracted RNA was reverse transcribed into cDNA. Pooled V-gene forward primers with one constant-region reverse primer generated the CDR3 amplicons by multiplex PCR. TCRdb redid clone calling on the multiplex PCR reads using CATT. Found here are about 36,000 gamma-chain clones, over 20% of them singletons; the top ten hold 1.5% to 2%. Comments on this clone: Its antigen is currently unknown.

The receptor was isolated from a girl in the first two years of life who had congenital heart surgery. The V and J genes are TRGV3 and TRGJ1 or TRGJ2. The sequenced sample consisted of Vdelta1+ gamma-delta thymocytes from the thymus. The subset was: FACS-sorted CD3+ TCRalphabeta- TCRVdelta1+ TCRVdelta2- thymocytes. CDR3 bases: TGTGCCACCTGGGACAGTCCCGGGGGGGAACTCTTT. As protein: CATWDSPGGELF.